One and the same sample provided the 20 T cell receptor beta chains below, sequenced in a study of blood T cells in healthy people across ages. Next came a second PCR, run for about 7 to 12 cycles, which used a sample-barcoded 5' primer along with a J-beta primer mix. A single record per CDR3 protein comes from TCRdb applying MiXCR to the 5' RACE reads. The sample records 550,000 to 750,000 distinct CDR3 sequences, 20% to 25% being singletons. Material for sequencing was blood. The receptors stem from a man between 65 and 80 years old in good health.

The chain couples TRBV7-9 to TRBJ1-4, with D perhaps TRBD1 (5 bases). The CDR3 runs 16 residues. Looked up from germline, CDR1 is SEHNR and CDR2 is FQNEAQ (reference sequence). V was cut by 5 bases and J by 5 bases, with 18 bases left in between. In nucleotides, the CDR3 is TGTGCCAGCAGCGCTACTCTCGGGACGGTAAATGAAAAACTGTTTTTT. Amino acids: CASSATLGTVNEKLFF.

The chain employs TRBV7-2 and TRBJ1-2; the D gene is possibly TRBD1 (5 bases). CDR3 length: 19 amino acids. V was clipped by 1 base and J by 7 bases, with 28 bases between them. Germline values: CDR1 SGHTA, CDR2 FQGNSA. The CDR3, as DNA: TGTGCCAGCAGCTTAGGGGGCAAAGGGGACTCGCCCATACTTGGTGGCTACACCTTC. Its translation is CASSLGGKGDSPILGGYTF.

As to this clonotype: Compared with germline, one end of the junction differs, possibly owing to a read error. The chain carries TRBV7-9 and TRBJ1-1, with a tentative D call TRBD1 (5 bases). Germline lookup yields CDR1 SEHNR and CDR2 FQNEAQ (reference sequence). The CDR3 spans 15 residues. The CDR3 here is CASSLEDYRGTEALF. The CDR3 DNA reads TGTGCCAGCAGCTTAGAGGATTATAGGGGCACTGAAGCTCTCTTT.

The chain employs TRBV12-3 or TRBV12-4 and TRBJ2-1; 9 bases are a match to TRBD2. The CDR3 runs 16 residues. Trimming at V came to 4 bases and at J to 2 bases, leaving 6 bases not matched to a gene. The CDR3 sequence is CASSSGQREAYNEQFF. In DNA, the CDR3 is TGTGCCAGCAGTTCTGGTCAGCGGGAGGCCTACAATGAGCAGTTCTTC.

This clonotype turned up a few times. At one of its ends the junction is not consistent with the germline gene, which may arise from a read error. The chain uses TRBV9 and TRBJ2-7; D perhaps matches TRBD1 (6 bases). The CDR3 extends over 15 amino acids. Germline lookup yields CDR1 SGDLS and CDR2 YYNGEE. This chain's CDR3 is CASSRPRQVLYEQYF. CDR3 DNA sequence: TGCGCCAGCAGCCGTCCGAGACAGGTTCTCTACGAGCAGTACTTC.

This rearrangement joins TRBV20-1 to TRBJ2-5; 7 bases map to TRBD2. The CDR3 contains 14 residues. With V trimmed by 1 base and J by 5 bases, 7 bases remained unmatched. Germline loops: CDR1 DFQATT, CDR2 SNEGSKA (reference sequence). CDR3 in amino acids: CSARVPGGVETQYF. In nucleotides, the CDR3 is TGCAGTGCTAGAGTTCCTGGGGGGGTGGAGACCCAGTACTTC.

This clonotype was observed a few times. The chain recombines TRBV24-1 with TRBJ1-5, with 7 bases lining up with TRBD1. J was trimmed by 1 base and V by 7 bases; bases with no gene match: 3. The length of the CDR3 is 14 residues. Germline loops: CDR1 KGHDR, CDR2 SFDVKD. CDR3 sequence: CATRGTASNQPQHF. CDR3 bases: TGTGCCACCAGGGGGACAGCGAGCAATCAGCCCCAGCATTTT.

The rearrangement joins TRBV6-6 to TRBJ2-7, with D perhaps given as TRBD1 or TRBD2 (6 bases each). CDR1 and CDR2 (germline): MNHNY, SVGAGI (reference sequence). The CDR3 runs to 16 residues. V shed 7 bases and J shed 6 bases, with 25 bases lying between them. The CDR3 bases are TGTGCCAGCAACGGAGGAGGGGGTAGCGCACAGGGCGAGCAGTACTTC. Encoded protein: CASNGGGGSAQGEQYF.

This clonotype has more than one count but fewer than ten. The gene calls are TRBV5-1 and TRBJ1-4; D possibly corresponds to TRBD1 (5 bases). Per germline, CDR1 SGHRS and CDR2 YFSETQ. V dropped 0 bases and J dropped 8 bases, with 14 bases sitting between them. CDR3 size: 15 residues. CDR3 sequence: CASSLASSGQEKLFF. DNA of the CDR3: TGCGCCAGCAGCTTGGCCTCCTCAGGGCAGGAAAAACTGTTTTTT.

The rearrangement joins TRBV20-1 to TRBJ2-5; D is perhaps TRBD1 (5 bases). V was pared by 0 bases and J by 5 bases, with 16 bases between. CDR1 and CDR2 from the germline V gene are DFQATT and SNEGSKA (reference sequence). The CDR3 covers 15 residues. CDR3 region: CSARDPTGYRETQYF. The CDR3 coding sequence is TGCAGTGCTAGAGATCCCACAGGATACAGGGAGACCCAGTACTTC.

The V gene is TRBV10-3, the J gene TRBJ1-6; 9 bases fit TRBD1. CDR1 and CDR2 (germline): ENHRY, SYGVKD. Unmatched junction bases numbered 11, after V lost 5 bases and J lost 9 bases. The CDR3 is 16 residues long. DNA for the CDR3: TGTGCCATCAGTCAAGGGACAGGGAGTACCATTTCACCCCTCCACTTT. It yields the protein CAISQGTGSTISPLHF.

V usage is TRBV6-1 and J usage is TRBJ2-3, with 7 bases matching TRBD2. The CDR3 runs 12 residues. V was pared by 8 bases and J by 3 bases, with 2 bases of the junction left unmatched. Germline assignment: CDR1 MNHNS and CDR2 SASEGT. The CDR3 sequence: CASDSGTDTQYF. The CDR3 DNA is TGTGCCAGCGATAGCGGGACAGATACGCAGTATTTT.

This clonotype was recorded a few times. The chain is built from TRBV10-1 and TRBJ2-3, with TRBD2 matching over 8 bases. Germline V gene sequence: CDR1 WNHNN, CDR2 SYGVQD (reference sequence). With 5 bases clipped from V and 5 bases from J, the junction kept 3 bases outside the gene matches. The CDR3 is made up of 13 amino acids. The CDR3 DNA sequence: TGCGCCAGCAGTAGCGGGAGTGGAGATACGCAGTATTTT. Protein: CASSSGSGDTQYF.

V gene TRBV11-2 combines with J gene TRBJ1-5, with a possible D match to TRBD1 (5 bases). CDR3 length: 15 residues. From germline, CDR1 is SGHAT and CDR2 FQNNGV. Trimming shortened V by 5 bases and J by 3 bases, and 14 bases separated the two germline ends. The CDR3 coding sequence is TGTGCCAGCAGCCCTCTCGGGGACTTCAATCAGCCCCAGCATTTT. It yields the protein CASSPLGDFNQPQHF.

The chain recombines TRBV5-5 with TRBJ2-5; 7 positions agree with TRBD1. The DNA end is a closer match to TRBJ2-7, so the J assignment may be wrong. Germline CDR1 SGHKS, CDR2 YYEKEE (reference sequence). The CDR3 covers 14 residues. This chain's CDR3 is CASRHDRENYEQYF. The DNA for the CDR3 is TGTGCCAGCAGGCATGACAGGGAAAACTACGAGCAGTACTTC.

This clonotype has just a few counts. The chain uses TRBV6-1 and TRBJ2-6; 11 bases fit TRBD1. Germline loops: CDR1 MNHNS, CDR2 SASEGT. Trimming took 5 bases from V and 2 from J; bases not matched to a gene: 8. This CDR3 spans 18 amino acids. CDR3: CASSTTWTGGAGANVLTF. The CDR3 DNA follows: TGTGCCAGCAGTACAACCTGGACAGGGGGCGCTGGGGCCAACGTCCTGACTTTC.

The chain carries TRBV28 and TRBJ1-4; no clear D. Trimming took off 6 bases at V and 6 bases at J, with 11 bases between the two ends. CDR3 length equals 13 residues. Germline CDR1 MDHEN, CDR2 SYDVKM. CDR3 amino acids: CASRGSSDEKLFF. In nucleotides, the CDR3 is TGTGCCAGCAGGGGGAGTAGCGATGAAAAACTGTTTTTT.

V is TRBV10-1 and J is TRBJ2-5; D is possibly TRBD1 (5 bases). V was pared by 4 bases and J by 7 bases, with 13 bases between. CDR1 and CDR2 (germline): WNHNN, SYGVQD (reference sequence). The CDR3 length is 13 residues. CDR3 loop: CASSVRAQGTQYF. CDR3 nucleotide sequence: TGCGCCAGCAGTGTCCGCGCCCAGGGGACCCAGTACTTC.

This clonotype has a count of ten or more. The chain joins TRBV3-1 to TRBJ2-5; D is ambiguous. V lost 3 bases and J lost 4, with 3 bases in between. Germline assignment: CDR1 LGHDT and CDR2 YNNKEL (reference sequence). The CDR3 has 11 residues. CDR3 protein: CASSHRETQYF. The CDR3 nucleotides read TGTGCCAGCAGCCATCGAGAGACCCAGTACTTC.

This clonotype turned up a few times. The chain links TRBV29-1 to TRBJ2-5; D is unclear. Germline V gene lookup returns CDR1 SQVTM and CDR2 ANQGSEA. This CDR3 has 11 residues. The V end lost 3 bases, the J end lost 4 bases, and 6 bases lay between the germline ends. The CDR3 DNA reads TGCAGCGTTGAGGGTCCAGAGACCCAGTACTTC. It specifies CSVEGPETQYF.